This T cell receptor (beta chain) was profiled in a study of cytomegalovirus exposure and HLA in healthy donors. General study results and limits: Among TCR sequences, most were rare, though some public TCRs appeared in many donors.

Notes on this clone: Its antigen remains unknown.

The PCR had 60 Vbeta and 13 Jbeta primers. The method was immunoSEQ multiplex PCR; TCRdb's version includes in-frame clones alone and lacks a portion of them. The data contain around 63,000 clones, roughly 78% of them singletons. The CDR3 is 15 amino acids. CDR1 and CDR2 from the germline V gene are MNHNS and SASEGT. V was cut by 7 bases and J by 8 bases, with 21 bases left in between. This TCR came from a man aged 40-49 years in good health and CMV-seronegative. The J gene is TRBJ1-5, the V gene TRBV6-1, with D possibly being TRBD1 (5 bases). Sequencing was done on a sample of PBMCs. The CDR3 here is CASNPRDSGIKPQHF. In DNA, the CDR3 is TGTGCCAGCAACCCCCGGGACTCTGGCATCAAGCCCCAGCATTTT.